These 24 T cell receptor beta chains share one sample of origin, sequenced in a study of cytomegalovirus exposure and HLA in healthy donors. The study ran its PCR with 60 Vbeta and 13 Jbeta primers. Clones were sequenced by immunoSEQ multiplex PCR, and TCRdb holds only the in-frame ones, with some missing. The table has 100,000 to 150,000 clones, over 9.5% seen once. What was sequenced was PBMCs. The origin of the receptors is a woman aged 18 to 35 in good health and CMV-seropositive.

The CDR3 DNA reads as TGTGCCAGCGACGCCAGGGGTTTCAGCTCTGGAAACACCATATATTTT. Translated: CASDARGFSSGNTIYF. This chain connects TRBV6-6 to TRBJ1-3; weak D call: TRBD1 (6 bases). Trimming took off 8 bases at V and 0 bases at J, with 17 bases between the two ends. The CDR3 covers 16 residues. Germline V lookup: CDR1 MNHNY, CDR2 SVGAGI (reference sequence).

This CDR3 reads CASRSPGQTSPGELFF. CDR3 DNA sequence: TGTGCCAGCAGGTCACCGGGACAGACGTCGCCCGGGGAGCTGTTTTTT. The chain couples TRBV28 to TRBJ2-2; 7 bases are shared with TRBD1. The germline CDR1 and CDR2 sequences are MDHEN and SYDVKM. With V trimmed by 6 bases and J by 6 bases, 13 bases remained unmatched. CDR3 length equals 16 residues.

The table lists this clone with a few counts. V and J are TRBV29-1 and TRBJ2-3, with 10 positions matching TRBD2. The CDR3 extends over 16 amino acids. Trimming cost V 6 bases and J 1 base; bases outside gene matches: 10. Germline CDR1 reads SQVTM; CDR2 reads ANQGSEA. CDR3 protein: CSVSSGRWDGTDTQYF. The DNA of the CDR3 is TGCAGCGTCTCTAGCGGGAGATGGGACGGCACAGATACGCAGTATTTT.

The table lists this clone with a few counts. CDR3 region: CASSSGLARETQYF. CDR3 coding DNA: TGTGCCAGCAGTTCAGGACTAGCTCGTGAGACCCAGTACTTC. The chain uses TRBV6-5 and TRBJ2-5; TRBD2 matches at 8 bases. The V and J ends lost 4 bases and 5 bases, in that order; junction bases with no gene match: 6. Germline CDR1 reads MNHEY; CDR2 reads SVGAGI. The CDR3 runs 14 residues.

The CDR3 bases are TGTGCCAGCTCACCACCCGTGGTGAGCGGGATAACAGATACGCAGTATTTT. This codes for CASSPPVVSGITDTQYF. This sequence joins TRBV18 and TRBJ2-3; 7 bases agree with TRBD2. Germline V CDR1 and CDR2: KGHSH, LQKENI. The V gene end was trimmed by 0 bases and the J gene end by 3 bases; junction bases not matched to a gene: 9. The CDR3 sequence is 17 residues long.

On this clone itself: This sample includes further DNA sequences coding for the same CDR3. V and J are TRBV2 and TRBJ2-2; the D gene is possibly TRBD2 (5 bases). The V gene's germline CDR1 is SNHLY and CDR2 FYNNEI. The CDR3 totals 14 residues. Trimming stripped 3 bases from V and 3 bases from J, with 8 bases between. In DNA, the CDR3 is TGTGCCAGCAGTGATAGGCGGGACACCGGGGAGCTGTTTTTT. As protein: CASSDRRDTGELFF.

The V call is TRBV19, the J call TRBJ1-4; 7 bases are shared with TRBD1. Germline V gene lookup returns CDR1 LNHDA and CDR2 SQIVND (reference sequence). The CDR3 totals 15 residues. The junction had 9 bases not matched to a gene; V was cut back by 7 bases and J by 4 bases. Written as DNA, the CDR3 is TGTGCCAGTAAGGACCCGGGACAGATTAATGAAAAACTGTTTTTT. Amino acid sequence: CASKDPGQINEKLFF.

This clone was found a few times. The chain has TRBV6-6 and TRBJ2-7; 10 bases align to TRBD2. Germline values: CDR1 MNHNY, CDR2 SVGAGI (reference sequence). V was clipped by 8 bases and J by 3 bases; unmatched bases: 7. This CDR3 contains 14 residues. CDR3 amino acids: CASRLASGSYEQYF. The CDR3 DNA sequence: TGTGCCAGCCGGTTGGCTAGCGGGAGCTACGAGCAGTACTTC.

V gene TRBV25-1 combines with J gene TRBJ2-1; TRBD2 matches 13 bases. Unmatched junction bases numbered 1, after V lost 2 bases and J lost 6 bases. CDR3 length: 15 amino acids. CDR1 is MGHDK, CDR2 SYGVNS, per germline. This chain's CDR3 is CASSEGLAGVNEQFF. The CDR3 bases are TGTGCCAGCAGTGAAGGACTAGCGGGAGTCAATGAGCAGTTCTTC. Combining the CDR3 with reference TRBV25-1 and TRBJ2-1 gives the whole variable domain EADIYQTPRYLVIGTGKKITLECSQTMGHDKMYWYQQDPGMELHLIHYSYGVNSTEKGDLSSESTVSRIRTEHFPLTLESARPSHTSQYLCASSEGLAGVNEQFFGPGTRLTVL.

There are a few counts of this clone. The V and J genes are TRBV5-4 and TRBJ2-1; tentative D call: TRBD1 (6 bases). V lost 2 bases, J lost 2 bases, and 11 bases lay in between. The CDR3 is 15 amino acids. Germline CDR1 SGHNT, CDR2 YYREEE (reference sequence). The CDR3 loop is CASSLGGPPYNEQFF. In DNA form, the CDR3 reads TGTGCCAGCAGCTTAGGGGGACCTCCCTACAATGAGCAGTTCTTC.

The rearrangement uses TRBV15 and TRBJ2-2; D gene unclear. Germline loops: CDR1 LNHNV, CDR2 YYDKDF (reference sequence). This CDR3 has 14 amino acids. The germline V and J ends were trimmed by 0 bases and 8 bases, with 10 bases remaining between them. CDR3 bases: TGTGCCACCAGCAGAGAAGTTGCCAGAGGGGAGCTGTTTTTT. Protein product: CATSREVARGELFF.

The V call is TRBV18, the J call TRBJ2-7; 13 bases agree with TRBD2. Germline V gene sequence: CDR1 KGHSH, CDR2 LQKENI. The CDR3 consists of 16 residues. The trim removed 6 bases at V and 4 bases at J, leaving 9 bases unmatched. CDR3 nucleotides: TGTGCCAGCTCGCCTATAACTAGCGGGAGGGAATACGAGCAGTACTTC. This translates into CASSPITSGREYEQYF.

This clone came up a few times. CDR3 amino acids: CASSQHAEAFF. CDR3 bases: TGTGCCAGCAGCCAACACGCTGAAGCTTTCTTT. The rearrangement links TRBV7-9 to TRBJ1-1; D is unclear. In germline, CDR1 is SEHNR, CDR2 FQNEAQ (reference sequence). The CDR3 loop spans 11 amino acids. Trimming left V 5 bases short and J 6 bases short, with 7 bases between.

The CDR3 DNA is TGTGCCGGACAGGGGTACTATGGCTACACCTTC. It specifies CAGQGYYGYTF. The gene calls are TRBV28 and TRBJ1-2; 9 positions agree with TRBD1. This CDR3 is 11 amino acids long. Germline CDR1 is MDHEN and CDR2 is SYDVKM. The V gene end was trimmed by 11 bases and the J gene end by 3 bases; junction bases not matched to a gene: 1.

This clone was detected a few times. The chain carries TRBV6-5 and TRBJ2-2; 10 nucleotides align to TRBD2. Trimming cost V 8 bases and J 6 bases; bases outside gene matches: 6. CDR1 MNHEY and CDR2 SVGAGI come from the germline V gene. The CDR3 length is 14 residues. The CDR3 bases are TGTGCCAGCTCAGCGGGAGGGAAGGCCGGGGAGCTGTTTTTT. Translation: CASSAGGKAGELFF.

This clone came up a few times. The rearrangement joins TRBV6-6 to TRBJ1-1; D gene ambiguous. Trimming took off 2 bases at V and 1 base at J, with 5 bases between the two ends. This CDR3 has 13 amino acids. Germline V gives CDR1 MNHNY, CDR2 SVGAGI (reference sequence). The CDR3 nucleotides are TGTGCCAGCAGTTACATTAGGAACACTGAAGCTTTCTTT. Its translation: CASSYIRNTEAFF.

This clone was found a few times. This CDR3 is CASSLDPGGANYGYTF. The CDR3 nucleotides are TGTGCCAGCAGCTTAGACCCCGGGGGAGCTAACTATGGCTACACCTTC. The rearrangement uses TRBV11-2 and TRBJ1-2, with a weak D call TRBD1 (5 bases). Germline V CDR1 and CDR2: SGHAT, FQNNGV. Trimming removed 0 bases from V and 0 bases from J, with 11 bases in between. This CDR3 is built from 16 residues.

The J gene is TRBJ2-7, the V gene TRBV5-6; 9 nucleotides align to TRBD2. CDR3 length equals 14 residues. Per the germline V gene, CDR1 is SGHDT and CDR2 is YYEEEE. V was pared by 5 bases and J by 6 bases, with 9 bases of the junction left unmatched. The CDR3 nucleotides read TGTGCCAGCAGTTATGGGACTAGCTTTATCGAGCAGTACTTC. It is translated as CASSYGTSFIEQYF.

The chain uses TRBV9 and TRBJ2-5; tentatively, D is TRBD1 (5 bases). This CDR3 comprises 14 residues. Trimming took off 3 bases at V and 1 base at J, with 10 bases between the two ends. Germline CDR1 and CDR2: SGDLS and YYNGEE. The CDR3 reads CASSGSGLQETQYF. DNA for the CDR3: TGTGCCAGCAGCGGATCAGGGCTCCAAGAGACCCAGTACTTC. Looking up the rest from reference TRBV9 and TRBJ2-5 gives the full variable domain: DSGVTQTPKHLITATGQRVTLRCSPRSGDLSVYWYQQSLDQGLQFLIQYYNGEERAKGNILERFSAQQFPDLHSELNLSSLELGDSALYFCASSGSGLQETQYFGPGTRLLVL.

This clone was detected only a few times. V usage is TRBV7-2 and J usage is TRBJ1-3; 7 nucleotides line up with TRBD1. V trimming: 8 bases; J trimming: 0 bases; junction bases outside the gene matches: 4. This CDR3 has 14 residues. From germline, CDR1 is SGHTA and CDR2 FQGNSA. The CDR3 coding sequence is TGTGCCAGCCGGGACAGAAGCTCTGGAAACACCATATATTTT. This encodes CASRDRSSGNTIYF.

This clone was counted only a few times. The chain uses TRBV28 and TRBJ2-7; possible D gene TRBD2, 6 bases. The V end lost 8 bases, the J end lost 4 bases, and 15 bases lay between the germline ends. This CDR3 contains 13 residues. CDR1 is MDHEN, CDR2 SYDVKM, per germline. CDR3 sequence reads: CASWKGGTYEQYF. In DNA, the CDR3 is TGTGCCAGCTGGAAAGGCGGGACGTACGAGCAGTACTTC.

This chain uses TRBV4-1 with TRBJ2-7; D is unclear. This CDR3 has 14 residues. Germline loops: CDR1 MGHRA, CDR2 YSYEKL. Trimming took 4 bases from V and 0 from J, leaving 10 bases between them. The CDR3 reads CASSPYFSSYEQYF. The CDR3 DNA reads as TGCGCCAGCAGCCCCTACTTCTCCTCCTACGAGCAGTACTTC.

This clone has more than one count but fewer than ten. V gene TRBV18 combines with J gene TRBJ1-4, with TRBD1 matching over 8 bases. The CDR3 loop spans 16 amino acids. The V segment lost 0 bases and the J segment 3 bases; nucleotides outside the gene matches: 3. CDR1 and CDR2 (germline): KGHSH, LQKENI. This CDR3 reads CASSPPVGQANEKLFF. CDR3 in DNA: TGTGCCAGCTCACCACCGGTGGGACAGGCTAATGAAAAACTGTTTTTT.

Turning to this clone: The CDR3 does not end in the conserved phenylalanine or tryptophan, so this is likely a read error. This sequence joins TRBV10-3 and TRBJ2-3; TRBD2 matches at 8 bases. The germline CDR1 and CDR2 sequences are ENHRY and SYGVKD. With V trimmed by 8 bases and J by 6 bases, 19 bases remained unmatched. This CDR3 comprises 17 residues. The CDR3 spells CAIGGANPGLVIDTQYV. CDR3 bases: TGTGCCATCGGGGGGGCTAATCCGGGACTAGTTATTGATACGCAGTATGTT.